This T cell receptor beta chain is from a study of control samples from healthy donors and cancer patients. There are 16 residues in the CDR3. Germline CDR1 and CDR2: SGHAT and FQNNGV. After removal of 2 bases from V and 1 base from J, the junction contained 6 bases not matched to a gene. Repertoires were generated with immunoSEQ multiplex PCR, while TCRdb's copy carries only in-frame clones and drops some. The top ten clones hold over 5.5% of a sample with roughly 400,000 clones, more than 80% of them seen once. Sequenced sample: PBMCs. This receptor was obtained from a man aged 35 to 55 with head and neck cancer. J is TRBJ1-1 and V is TRBV11-2; 8 nucleotides match TRBD1. The CDR3 sequence is CASSLRWDRKNTEAFF. The DNA of the CDR3 is TGTGCCAGCAGCTTACGTTGGGACAGGAAGAACACTGAAGCTTTCTTT.